The present T cell receptor beta chain was sequenced within a study of blood T cell repertoires in COVID-19. Background on the study: COVID-19 samples from acute and convalescent phases originated in the United States, Italy and Spain. The cDNA or gDNA used as material had been derived from T cells, B-cell-depleted T cells, or PBMCs.

The V gene lost 5 bases and the J gene lost 0 bases, with 12 bases spanning the gap. The CDR3 is 15 residues long. CDR1 is MNHEY, CDR2 SVGAGI, per germline. Original handling: Reference gene primer amplification gave nucleated cell count estimates. Libraries were prepared by immunoSEQ multiplex PCR; TCRdb keeps only in-frame clonotypes and omits some of them. The DNA was the basis for D and trimming; V, J and clone size are from that table. The sample shows roughly 200,000 clones, more than 70% of them seen only once. This sequence originates from a woman between 35 and 50 years old who had recovered from COVID-19. Sequenced input: peripheral blood. The chain employs TRBV6-5 and TRBJ2-3; no firm D call. CDR3 sequence (DNA): TGTGCCAGCAGTCAATATAGAACTAGCACAGATACGCAGTATTTT. This translates into CASSQYRTSTDTQYF.